This TCR beta chain comes out of a study of blood T cell repertoires in COVID-19. About the research overall: T cells, B-cell-depleted T cells, or PBMCs provided the cDNA or gDNA that served as material.

The V and J ends lost 3 bases and 7 bases, in that order; junction bases with no gene match: 15. The germline V gene has CDR1 MNHEY and CDR2 SVGEGT. The length of the CDR3 is 18 residues. Per the study methods: From reference gene primer amplification, estimates of nucleated cell counts were derived. Only in-frame clones appear in the TCRdb table, and some are missing; sequencing was by immunoSEQ multiplex PCR. That table gives V, J and clone size, and the DNA gave D and trimming. Altogether about 47,000 clones are present, approximately 86% being singletons, with the ten largest covering roughly 14%.

J is TRBJ2-2 and V is TRBV6-2 or TRBV6-3, with 9 bases fitting TRBD2. Material: peripheral blood. This receptor was taken from a man between 60 and 70 years old with active COVID-19. The CDR3 here is CASSYNPERGARGGELFF. Written as DNA, the CDR3 is TGTGCCAGCAGTTATAATCCCGAGCGGGGGGCCCGAGGCGGGGAGCTGTTTTTT.